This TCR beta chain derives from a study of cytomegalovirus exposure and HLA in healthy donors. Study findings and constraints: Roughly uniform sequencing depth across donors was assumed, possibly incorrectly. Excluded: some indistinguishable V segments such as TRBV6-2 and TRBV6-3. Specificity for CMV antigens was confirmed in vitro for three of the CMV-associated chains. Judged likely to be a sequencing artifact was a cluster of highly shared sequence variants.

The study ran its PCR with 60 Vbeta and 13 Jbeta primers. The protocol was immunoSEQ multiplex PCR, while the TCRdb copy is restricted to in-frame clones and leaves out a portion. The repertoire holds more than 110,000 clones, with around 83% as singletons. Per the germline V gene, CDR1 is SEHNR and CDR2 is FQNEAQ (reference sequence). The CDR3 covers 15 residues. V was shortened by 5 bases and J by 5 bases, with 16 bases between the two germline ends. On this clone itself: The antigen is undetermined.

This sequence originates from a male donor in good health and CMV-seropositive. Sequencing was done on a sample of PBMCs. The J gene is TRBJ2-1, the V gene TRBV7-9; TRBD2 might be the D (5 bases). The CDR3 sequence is CASSLVRGGNNEQFF. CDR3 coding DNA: TGTGCCAGCAGCCTGGTTCGCGGAGGAAACAATGAGCAGTTCTTC. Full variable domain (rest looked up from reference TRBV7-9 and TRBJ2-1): DTGVSQNPRHKITKRGQNVTFRCDPISEHNRLYWYRQTLGQGPEFLTYFQNEAQLEKSRLLSDRFSAERPKGSFSTLEIQRTEQGDSAMYLCASSLVRGGNNEQFFGPGTRLTVL.